This T cell receptor (beta chain) was recorded in a study of breast tumors, draining lymph nodes, adjacent tissues. This clonotype was seen a handful of times. A much larger clone lies one base from this, so it may be a read error. The conserved final phenylalanine or tryptophan is absent from the CDR3, which likely points to a read error. The CDR3 spans 13 residues. Trimming took off 3 bases at V and 7 bases at J, with 11 bases between the two ends. Germline V lookup: CDR1 SGDLS, CDR2 YYNGEE. TCRdb re-derived calls from the multiplex PCR reads in MiXCR, one entry per CDR3 protein. The table shows about 230,000 distinct CDR3 sequences, with roughly 32% occurring only once. Samples came from axillary lymph nodes draining the breast cancer.

The chain has TRBV9 and TRBJ2-1; D possibly uses TRBD1 or TRBD2 (5 bases each). This TCR was sampled from a female donor with breast cancer. Some clones in this sample may be carry-over from other donors' samples. Sequencing used axillary lymph node tissue. The CDR3 loop reads CASSGGKRNEQFS. In DNA, the CDR3 is TGTGCCAGCAGCGGGGGGAAGAGAAATGAGCAGTTCTCC.